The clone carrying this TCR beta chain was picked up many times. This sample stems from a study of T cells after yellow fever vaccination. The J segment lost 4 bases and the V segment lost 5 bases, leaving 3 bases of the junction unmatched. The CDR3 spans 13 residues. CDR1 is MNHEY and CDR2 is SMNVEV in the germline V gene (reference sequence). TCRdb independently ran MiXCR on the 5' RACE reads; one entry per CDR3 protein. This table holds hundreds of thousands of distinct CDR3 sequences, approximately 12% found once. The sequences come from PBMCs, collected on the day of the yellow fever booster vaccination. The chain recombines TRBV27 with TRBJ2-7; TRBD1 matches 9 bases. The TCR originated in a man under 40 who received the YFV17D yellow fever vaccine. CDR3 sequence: CASSMDRGYEQYF. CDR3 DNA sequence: TGTGCCAGCAGTATGGACAGGGGTTACGAGCAGTACTTC.